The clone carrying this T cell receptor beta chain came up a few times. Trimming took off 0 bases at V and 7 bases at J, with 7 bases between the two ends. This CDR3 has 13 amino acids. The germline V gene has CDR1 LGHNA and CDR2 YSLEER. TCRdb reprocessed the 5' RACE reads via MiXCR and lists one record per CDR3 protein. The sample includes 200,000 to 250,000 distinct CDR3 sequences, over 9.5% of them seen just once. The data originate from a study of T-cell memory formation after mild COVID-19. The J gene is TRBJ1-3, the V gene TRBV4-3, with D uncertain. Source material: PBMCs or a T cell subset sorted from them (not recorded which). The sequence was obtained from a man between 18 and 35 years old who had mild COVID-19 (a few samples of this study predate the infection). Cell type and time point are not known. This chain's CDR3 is CASSQDGPNTIYF. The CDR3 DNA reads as TGCGCCAGCAGCCAAGATGGGCCGAACACCATATATTTT.